This T cell receptor beta chain was recorded in a study of cytomegalovirus exposure and HLA in healthy donors (dated by TCRdb to 2016 to 2017). Study-level background: An earlier analysis of about 560 of the donors reported 250 to 350 Gb of sequence data and 100 million to 120 million unique TCR beta sequences obtained from some 200 million T cells. Roughly five DR-DQ haplotypes were treated as single units for association and clustering because of strong linkage in the cohort. Every repertoire in the discovery cohort had been generated on one and the same sequencing platform. To predict cytomegalovirus infection status, the study combined high-throughput TCR immunosequencing, statistical association of individual TCRs with disease status, and machine learning. The study profiled the T cell repertoires of around 700 subjects by immunosequencing and related them to cytomegalovirus serostatus. In a later genetic analysis, genome-wide SNP genotypes for 398 of the 666 donors were used, and that subset was treated as a discovery cohort. An earlier analysis of several hundred of the donors used high-throughput TCR beta sequencing to judge whether each TCR beta V gene segment behaved as functional or pseudogenic. A later analysis re-examined previously published TCR beta repertoires from roughly 720 donors and added high-resolution HLA genotyping to investigate patterns of TCR occurrence. The study aimed to test whether cataloging public T cell receptors could reveal signatures of past pathogen exposure. A separate validation cohort of over a hundred different subjects was used in addition to the roughly 670-subject first cohort. An early release covering about 600 HLA-typed donors comprised about 320 gigabases of sequencing data and tens of millions of unique TCR sequences. Both class I and class II loci were covered by HLA typing, at four-digit resolution. Donor age, sex, ethnicity and CMV serostatus were compiled together with the repertoire data. The number of donors typed differed by locus, with 629-630 for A, B, C, DRB1 and DQB1, 522 for DQA1, 600 to 610 for DPA1, and 450 to 480 for DPB1. Of the approximately 400 genotyped donors, 81% fell in the genetic ancestry cluster associated with self-reported Caucasian donors. Across some 400 genotyped donors of the cohort, an average of about 220,000 unique TCR beta nucleotide sequences per donor were sequenced, and approximately 17% of those sequences were non-productive. In the later analysis, no new phenotypic data were used to find candidate immune exposures; instead, reliance was placed on TCR beta sequences and their occurrence across donors.

With respect to this clone: Which antigen it targets is not known. Base qualities are not recorded, but no much larger clone differs from it by a single base.

General study outcomes and caveats: Most TCR sequences were observed very rarely across donors, whereas some public TCRs were present in many individuals. For the cohort, immune exposure information was limited to CMV serostatus. A further reported finding was that TCR beta sequences accurately predicted the HLA-A and HLA-B alleles for most subjects in the first cohort. Linkage disequilibrium might explain the correlated functional status among segregating V segments, but an unknown experimental factor could not be ruled out. Approximately 16 rarely observed V segments, including chromosome 9 orphons, were excluded from the earlier analysis of a few hundred of the donors because counts were too low. When HLA alleles, especially DR and DQ, strongly co-occurred, TCR associations were difficult to assign to individual alleles. An association between a missense DCLRE1C variant and V-gene and J-gene trimming of TCR beta chains was found in a later genetic analysis and replicated in an independent cohort. The classifier was reported to diagnose cytomegalovirus status with high specificity and sensitivity in both the original and validation cohorts. In an earlier analysis of 587 of the donors, most TCR beta V segments appeared in productive rearrangements about 90% or about 30% of the time, broadly matching IMGT annotations. In a later genetic analysis, fewer N-insertions in productive TCRs were reported among donors in an Asian-associated ancestry cluster than the 666-donor mean. Because some donors lacked HLA typing at each locus, the association tests relied only on the typed subset. Some IMGT-functional V segments, including TRBV6-2 and TRBV6-3, could not be told apart with the 87-base-pair reads, so those segments were excluded. A total of roughly 160 TCR beta chains were listed by the study as associated with cytomegalovirus. In a later analysis, HLA-associated TCR beta chains were found to be more clonally expanded and to have lower generation probabilities than equally common non-associated chains. A group of highly shared sequence variants was considered likely to be a technical artifact of the sequencing pipeline. In a later analysis, about 16,000 TCR beta sequences were associated with specific HLA alleles at a false discovery rate of 0.05. Presence/absence analyses assumed roughly uniform sequencing depth across donors, an assumption that may not hold. In vitro tests confirmed that three of the cytomegalovirus-associated TCR beta chains recognize cytomegalovirus antigens. A later analysis found that TCR association rates varied across HLA loci, with DRB1 alleles showing the most associated TCRs and HLA-C alleles the fewest. The cohort was sequenced for TCR beta chains only, and without alpha or paired-chain data the features that could be detected were limited. According to a later analysis, most CMV-associated TCR beta chains appeared to be HLA-restricted, and the HLA associations seemed to be driven largely by CMV exposure. The authors suggested that the approach could potentially be generalized to other disease states and immunological phenotypes. A later analysis reported that several top co-occurrence clusters appeared linked to parvovirus B19, influenza, CMV and Epstein-Barr virus.

The library was prepared using the immunoSEQ multiplex PCR assay. A mixture of 60 forward primers for TCR Vbeta segments and 13 reverse primers for TCR Jbeta segments was used in the multiplex PCR. The CDR3 region of rearranged TCR beta genes was amplified from genomic DNA by a multiplex PCR assay. Amplified TCR beta libraries were sequenced as 87-base-pair reads on the Illumina HiSeq System. In the original analysis: In a later analysis, some 80 million unique TCR beta chains were counted across the 500 to 700 repertoires, and roughly 10 million of these chains were shared by at least two donors. Raw reads were error-corrected and collapsed into unique sequences with a nearest-neighbor algorithm that merged closely related sequences to remove PCR and sequencing errors. CDR3 sequences were aligned to IMGT reference sequences to assign V, D and J gene segments. For a sequence to be retained, a match of at least six nucleotides was required to both a V gene segment and a J gene segment. Rearrangements were called productive when the CDR3 lacked stop codons and stayed in frame with V and J; all others were non-productive. CDR3 was defined according to IMGT convention as the region running from the second conserved V-encoded cysteine to the conserved J-encoded phenylalanine. Sequences without an unambiguous match to a single V gene segment were excluded from the earlier analysis of a few hundred of the donors. In an earlier analysis of approximately 560 of the donors, a V segment was called functional when productive rearrangements were above 56.7%, and segregating when the standard deviation between donors exceeded 5%. To diagnose cytomegalovirus status from the catalog of TCR beta chain sequences, a statistical classification framework was built. In a later analysis, TCR nucleotide sequences were compared against IMGT/GENE-DB human TR gene sequences so that V and J genes could be assigned. In a later analysis, CDR3 sequences and most-parsimonious VDJ recombination scenarios were assigned using the TCRdist pipeline. In a later analysis, each TCR beta chain was defined by its CDR3 amino acid sequence together with its V-gene family, and reads without a unique V-gene family were excluded. In a later analysis, 450 to 600 highly shared, low-generation-probability nucleotide sequences were removed to address suspected cross-contamination and a sequencing artifact. In a later analysis, a clonal expansion index for each public chain was calculated from normalized within-repertoire ranks of inferred template counts. In a later analysis, generation probabilities were computed with a VDJ recombination model fitted to out-of-frame rearrangements, and the resulting probabilities were checked against IGoR. In a later analysis, hypergeometric tests were used to score TCR-TCR, TCR-HLA and TCR-CMV co-occurrence, with a repertoire-size bias correction applied to TCR pairs. In a later analysis, false discovery rates were estimated by permuting HLA or CMV assignments 20 times. A later analysis grouped co-occurring TCRs with DBSCAN, adding TCRdist sequence similarity when clustering within HLA-allele-positive subsets. Co-occurrence clustering excluded repertoires with fewer than 30,000 or more than 120,000 public chains, plus five with anomalous nucleotide sharing. Imported from immuneACCESS, the table was reduced by TCRdb to in-frame sequences with V and J called. These copies leave out some clones; in studies compared against another copy, an unresolved V gene accounts for under half, and the cause of the remainder is not known. V, J and clone size reflect that table, while D and trimming were determined from the DNA. Recorded for this sample are 130,000 or so clones; 88% of them occurred a single time. Roughly 0.5% of the sample comes from the top ten.

V is shortened by 2 bases, J by 5 bases, and the region joining them spans 9 bases. The CDR3 sequence holds 14 residues, the cysteine and phenylalanine included. Just CDR3 DNA is preserved here, 42 bases in frame from base 1. CDR1 is given as SEHNR and CDR2 as FQNEAQ, both from the germline V gene (reference sequence). The cohort was made up of about 670 healthy bone marrow donors. At the time of sampling, all cohort members were nominally healthy, though unrecorded immune exposures were likely present. The donor tested CMV seronegative and was one of the 352 seronegative cohort members. Each donor provided a peripheral blood sample, and peripheral blood mononuclear cells were used for TCR beta sequencing. Genomic DNA extraction from the blood cell samples was performed with the Qiagen DNeasy Blood Extraction Kit.

The sequencing sample was made of PBMCs. This sequence originates from a middle-aged woman in good health and CMV-seronegative. The rearranged segments are TRBV7-9 and TRBJ2-2; TRBD2 might be the D gene, on 5 matching bases. The nucleotide sequence reads as follows: TGTGCCAGCAGCTTATCGTTAGCGACCGGGGAGCTGTTTTTT. It translates to CASSLSLATGELFF.